Listed below are T cell receptor beta chains from one sample, sequenced in a study of CD8 T cells in ankylosing spondylitis. In TCRdb, the 5' RACE reads were re-called with MiXCR into one record per CDR3 protein. The sample records about 800,000 distinct CDR3 sequences, 10% to 15% being singletons. Material for sequencing was blood, either unsorted or a sorted T cell fraction (not recorded which). The receptors here all came from a male donor with ankylosing spondylitis. The CDR3 runs from the conserved cysteine through the conserved F or W. The D gene is left open where the match is weak. The size of a clone is reported for some rows only, either as once, few or many, or as a class for expanded clones.

j_call clone_size v_call d_call cdr3_aa cdr3_nt
TRBJ2-1 many TRBV12-3/TRBV12-4 - CASSLTTQFF TGTGCCAGCAGTTTGACTACTCAGTTCTTC
TRBJ1-2 - TRBV4-3 - CASSQGGISYGYTF TGCGCCAGCAGCCAAGGGGGGATTTCCTATGGCTACACCTTC
TRBJ2-2 many TRBV20-1 - CSAIPRDPNTGGLFF TGCAGTGCGATCCCCCGGGATCCGAACACCGGGGGGCTGTTTTTT
TRBJ2-3 few TRBV28 - CASSLGLKTQYF TGTGCCAGCAGTCTAGGGCTGAAAACGCAGTATTTT
TRBJ2-3 few TRBV5-6 - CASSPDGLTDTQYF TGTGCCAGCAGCCCGGACGGCCTGACAGATACGCAGTATTTT
TRBJ2-7 few TRBV14 - CASSQGGYYEQYF TGTGCCAGCAGCCAAGGAGGTTACTACGAGCAGTACTTC
TRBJ1-2 many TRBV29-1 TRBD1 CSAGQHNYGYTF TGCAGCGCGGGACAGCATAACTATGGCTACACCTTC
TRBJ1-1 many TRBV12-3/TRBV12-4 - CASSLRIGNTEAFF TGTGCCAGCAGTCTTCGGATTGGGAACACTGAAGCTTTCTTT
TRBJ1-2 few TRBV20-1 - CSARDYRAGGYTF TGCAGTGCTAGAGATTACCGGGCCGGCGGCTACACCTTC
TRBJ2-1 - TRBV2 - CASRFSGLSEQFF TGTGCCAGCAGATTTTCAGGGTTAAGTGAGCAGTTCTTC
TRBJ1-2 many TRBV6-2/TRBV6-3 - CASSYSGYGYTF TGTGCCAGCAGTTATTCAGGCTATGGCTACACCTTC
TRBJ2-1 - TRBV5-6 TRBD1 CASSWNRGSGQFF TGTGCCAGCAGCTGGAACAGGGGCTCGGGGCAGTTCTTC
TRBJ2-5 few TRBV7-2 - CASSYSLGETQYF TGTGCCAGCAGCTATTCCCTAGGGGAGACCCAGTACTTC
TRBJ1-3 - TRBV9 - CASSVNSDRLSSGNTIYF TGTGCCAGCAGCGTCAACTCGGACAGATTGAGCTCTGGAAACACCATATATTTT
TRBJ2-7 - TRBV6-2/TRBV6-3 - CASSYSRLRSYEQYF TGTGCCAGCAGTTACTCCCGACTTAGATCCTACGAGCAGTACTTC
TRBJ2-4 - TRBV6-2/TRBV6-3 - CASTSLAKNIQYF TGTGCCAGCACCTCTTTAGCCAAAAACATTCAGTACTTC
TRBJ1-4 - TRBV24-1 TRBD1 CATSEPGTDRLFF TGTGCCACCAGTGAGCCGGGGACAGATCGACTGTTTTTT
TRBJ1-2 - TRBV20-1 - CSARDETDGYTF TGCAGTGCTAGAGATGAGACAGATGGCTACACCTTC
TRBJ1-1 few TRBV5-1 - CASSLEAFDTEAFF TGCGCCAGCAGCTTGGAGGCTTTTGACACTGAAGCTTTCTTT
TRBJ2-7 - TRBV6-2/TRBV6-3 TRBD2 CASSPTRSTVWRGSFYEQYF TGTGCCAGCAGTCCTACCCGATCCACCGTCTGGCGGGGGAGTTTCTACGAGCAGTACTTC
TRBJ2-2 few TRBV11-2 TRBD2 CASARGEGTGELFF TGTGCCAGCGCCCGGGGGGAAGGGACCGGGGAGCTGTTTTTT
TRBJ1-4 - TRBV6-5 - CASSYSGSFNEKLFF TGTGCCAGCAGTTACTCAGGCAGTTTTAATGAAAAACTGTTTTTT
TRBJ1-2 few TRBV9 TRBD1 CASSPVLGTANYGYTF TGTGCCAGCAGCCCCGTCCTGGGGACAGCTAACTATGGCTACACCTTC
TRBJ1-2 many TRBV6-2/TRBV6-3 TRBD1 CASSYSPQGDGYTF TGTGCCAGCAGTTACTCGCCGCAGGGGGATGGCTACACCTTC